This is a list of T cell receptor beta chains from one sample in a study of cytomegalovirus exposure and HLA in healthy donors. The data were produced by immunoSEQ multiplex PCR, yet TCRdb's version contains in-frame clones alone and is incomplete. This table holds 200,000 to 250,000 clones, approximately 80% found once. The sequencing input was PBMCs. Receptors were obtained from a girl aged 2 to 10 in good health and CMV-seronegative. CDR3s include the opening cysteine and the closing phenylalanine or tryptophan. The D gene is left open where the match is weak. Clone size is shown for a subset of rows, as once, few, many or a class of expanded clone.

clone_size	d_call	cdr3_length	j_call	v_call	cdr3_aa	cdr3_nt
few	-	15	TRBJ2-1	TRBV7-9	CASSLSVGVSDEQFF	TGTGCCAGCAGCTTATCGGTGGGAGTTTCGGATGAGCAGTTCTTC
once	-	15	TRBJ2-5	TRBV5-1	CASSSGQGLQETQYF	TGCGCCAGCAGCTCCGGACAGGGACTACAAGAGACCCAGTACTTC
-	-	14	TRBJ2-6	TRBV2	CASTTGYGANVLTF	TGTGCCAGCACTACAGGGTATGGGGCCAACGTCCTGACTTTC
-	TRBD1	14	TRBJ1-2	TRBV7-9	CASSNTGVPYGYTF	TGTGCCAGCAGCAATACAGGGGTTCCCTATGGCTACACCTTC
-	-	15	TRBJ1-2	TRBV5-1	CASSLSGQLGYGYTF	TGCGCCAGCAGCTTGAGTGGGCAGCTCGGCTATGGCTACACCTTC
once	-	21	TRBJ2-1	TRBV4-1	CASSQGMALGGIRRSYNEQFF	TGCGCCAGCAGCCAAGGGATGGCCCTTGGCGGGATTCGGAGGTCCTACAATGAGCAGTTCTTC
-	TRBD2	17	TRBJ2-7	TRBV27	CASSFRLLAGAMGEQYF	TGTGCCAGCAGTTTCCGTCTGCTAGCGGGGGCGATGGGAGAGCAGTACTTC
-	TRBD1	14	TRBJ1-1	TRBV27	CASSRGTANTEAFF	TGTGCCAGCAGTCGAGGGACAGCGAACACTGAAGCTTTCTTT
-	-	13	TRBJ2-1	TRBV5-6	CASSLAGDNEQFF	TGTGCCAGCAGCTTGGCGGGAGACAATGAGCAGTTCTTC
-	TRBD1	16	TRBJ2-5	TRBV14	CASSRGPGQGGETQYF	TGTGCCAGCAGCCGTGGACCGGGACAGGGAGGGGAGACCCAGTACTTC
-	-	12	TRBJ1-5	TRBV30	CAWTVGNQPQHF	TGTGCCTGGACAGTTGGCAATCAGCCCCAGCATTTT
-	TRBD1	16	TRBJ1-2	TRBV7-9	CASSAAGGIFRRGYTF	TGTGCCAGCAGCGCGGCAGGGGGGATCTTTCGACGGGGCTACACCTTC
-	TRBD1	13	TRBJ1-1	TRBV5-4	CASSDRVNTEAFF	TGTGCCAGCAGCGACAGGGTGAACACTGAAGCTTTCTTT
-	TRBD1	16	TRBJ1-1	TRBV4-1	CASSQGGQGGLTEAFF	TGCGCCAGCAGCCAAGGGGGACAGGGAGGTCTTACTGAAGCTTTCTTT
-	-	13	TRBJ1-4	TRBV9	CASGGQGGEKLFF	TGTGCCAGCGGCGGGCAGGGCGGTGAAAAACTGTTTTTT
-	-	15	TRBJ2-1	TRBV19	CASRAGAGSYNEQFF	TGTGCCAGTAGGGCAGGGGCGGGTTCCTACAATGAGCAGTTCTTC
-	TRBD1	14	TRBJ2-3	TRBV2	CASFRDRGTDTQYF	TGTGCCAGCTTTAGGGACAGGGGCACAGATACGCAGTATTTT
-	TRBD2	15	TRBJ2-7	TRBV4-1	CASSHRTSGSYEQYF	TGCGCCAGCAGCCACCGGACTAGCGGCTCCTACGAGCAGTACTTC
-	-	13	TRBJ2-7	TRBV9	CASSVGVSYEQYF	TGTGCCAGCAGCGTAGGAGTATCCTACGAGCAGTACTTC
few	TRBD1	20	TRBJ2-2	TRBV7-3	CASSSDPGQKTVSNTGELFF	TGTGCCAGCAGCTCGGACCCGGGACAGAAAACGGTATCGAACACCGGGGAGCTGTTTTTT
-	TRBD2	11	TRBJ2-3	TRBV20-1	CRSSGGFGEYF	TGCAGGTCTAGCGGGGGTTTCGGAGAGTATTTT
-	-	14	TRBJ2-7	TRBV2	CASSVRQNSYEQYF	TGTGCCAGCTCCGTTCGACAGAACTCCTACGAGCAGTACTTC
-	-	14	TRBJ2-7	TRBV5-6	CASSFRQGGDEQYF	TGTGCCAGCAGCTTTCGGCAGGGCGGGGACGAGCAGTACTTC
-	-	14	TRBJ2-6	TRBV6-6	CASSYSSGANVLTF	TGTGCCAGCAGTTATAGCTCTGGGGCCAACGTCCTGACTTTC
few	TRBD1	17	TRBJ2-7	TRBV12-5	CASGLVGGGQGDYEQYF	TGTGCTAGTGGTTTGGTAGGTGGGGGACAGGGCGACTACGAGCAGTACTTC
-	TRBD2	14	TRBJ2-3	TRBV4-1	CASSRLANTDTQYF	TGCGCCAGCAGCCGACTAGCGAACACAGATACGCAGTATTTT
-	TRBD1	14	TRBJ1-3	TRBV29-1	CSVQGGFTGNTIYF	TGCAGCGTCCAGGGGGGATTTACTGGAAACACCATATATTTT
-	TRBD2	14	TRBJ2-5	TRBV6-5	CASRSGGISQTQYF	TGTGCCAGCCGTAGCGGGGGGATCTCACAGACCCAGTACTTC
-	-	14	TRBJ1-2	TRBV6-5	CAATADPDIRGYTF	TGTGCCGCGACAGCCGATCCGGACATTCGGGGCTACACCTTC
-	-	9	TRBJ2-5	TRBV1	CTRRETQYF	TGCACCAGGCGGGAGACCCAGTACTTC
-	-	13	TRBJ2-7	TRBV27	CASSFGQYYEQYF	TGTGCCAGCAGTTTCGGACAGTATTACGAGCAGTACTTC
-	TRBD2	15	TRBJ2-1	TRBV6-5	CASSYSSTSGREQFF	TGTGCCAGCAGTTACTCGAGTACTAGCGGGAGAGAGCAGTTCTTC
few	-	15	TRBJ2-5	TRBV7-9	CASSLDFRREETQYF	TGTGCCAGCAGCTTAGATTTCCGTCGGGAAGAGACCCAGTACTTC